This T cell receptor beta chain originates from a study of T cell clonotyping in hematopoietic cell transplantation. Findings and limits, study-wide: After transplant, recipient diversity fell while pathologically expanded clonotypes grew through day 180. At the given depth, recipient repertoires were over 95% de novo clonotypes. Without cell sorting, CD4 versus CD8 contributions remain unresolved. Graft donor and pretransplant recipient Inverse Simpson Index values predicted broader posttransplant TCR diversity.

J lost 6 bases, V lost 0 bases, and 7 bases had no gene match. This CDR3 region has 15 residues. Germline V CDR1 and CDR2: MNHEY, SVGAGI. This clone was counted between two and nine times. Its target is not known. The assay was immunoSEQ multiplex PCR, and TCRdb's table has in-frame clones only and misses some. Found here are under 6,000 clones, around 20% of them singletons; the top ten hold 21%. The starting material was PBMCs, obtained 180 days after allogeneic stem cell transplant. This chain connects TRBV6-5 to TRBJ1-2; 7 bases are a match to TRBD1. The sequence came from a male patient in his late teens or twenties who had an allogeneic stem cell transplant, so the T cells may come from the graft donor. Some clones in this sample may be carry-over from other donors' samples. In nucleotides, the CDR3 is TGTGCCAGCAGTTACTCTCGAGGGGGCGCGGATGGCTACACCTTC. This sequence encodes CASSYSRGGADGYTF.